This TCR beta chain was sequenced in a study of control samples from healthy donors and cancer patients. The V gene lost 0 bases and the J gene lost 0 bases, with 6 bases spanning the gap. The CDR3 runs to 15 residues. Looked up from germline, CDR1 is SGHNT and CDR2 is YENEEA. Clones were sequenced by immunoSEQ multiplex PCR, and TCRdb holds only the in-frame ones, with some missing. The table has roughly 190,000 clones, around 91% seen once. The sequencing input was blood. The clonotype originates from a woman in her twenties or thirties in good health. This chain links TRBV11-3 with TRBJ2-1; D unresolved. The CDR3 DNA reads TGTGCCAGCAGCTTAGATGTGGGCTCCTACAATGAGCAGTTCTTC. It encodes CASSLDVGSYNEQFF.